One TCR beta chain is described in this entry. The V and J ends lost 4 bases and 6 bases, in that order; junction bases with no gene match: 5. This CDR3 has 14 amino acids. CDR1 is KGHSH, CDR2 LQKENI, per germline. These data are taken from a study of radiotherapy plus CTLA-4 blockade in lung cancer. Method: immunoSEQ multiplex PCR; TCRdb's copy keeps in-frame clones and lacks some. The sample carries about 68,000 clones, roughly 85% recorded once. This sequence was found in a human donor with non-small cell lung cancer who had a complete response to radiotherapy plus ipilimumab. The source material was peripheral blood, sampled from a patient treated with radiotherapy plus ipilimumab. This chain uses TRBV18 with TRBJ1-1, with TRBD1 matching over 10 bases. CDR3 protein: CASSRGTGASEAFF. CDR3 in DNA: TGTGCCAGCTCACGAGGGACAGGGGCATCTGAAGCTTTCTTT.